Listed here is a single T cell receptor beta chain. The antigen is unknown. The data originate from a study of shared clonotypes between healthy human individuals. Under the authors' procedure: Filtering of immunoSEQ junctional sequences could not match full-length read filtering. TCRdb's table, derived via immunoSEQ multiplex PCR, lists solely in-frame clones and lacks some. Clonal size and the V and J genes are those of that table, whereas D and trimming came from the DNA. The sample lists approximately 1.5 million clones, about 98% occurring once. Study-wide results and caveats: Naive subsets generally had larger estimated richness than memory subsets. Naive CD4 clonotype sharing across a few donors was about 5%.

This clonotype was obtained from a man under 40 in good health. Sequencing input: naive CD4+ T cells sorted from blood. Subset here: CD45RA+ positively selected.

The CDR3 protein is CASSSISDGYTF. CDR3 nucleotides: TGTGCCAGTAGTTCCATCTCGGATGGCTACACCTTC. V gene TRBV19 combines with J gene TRBJ1-2, with D unresolved. The CDR3 totals 12 residues. Germline assignment: CDR1 LNHDA and CDR2 SQIVND (reference sequence). V lost 5 bases and J lost 6, with 10 bases in between.